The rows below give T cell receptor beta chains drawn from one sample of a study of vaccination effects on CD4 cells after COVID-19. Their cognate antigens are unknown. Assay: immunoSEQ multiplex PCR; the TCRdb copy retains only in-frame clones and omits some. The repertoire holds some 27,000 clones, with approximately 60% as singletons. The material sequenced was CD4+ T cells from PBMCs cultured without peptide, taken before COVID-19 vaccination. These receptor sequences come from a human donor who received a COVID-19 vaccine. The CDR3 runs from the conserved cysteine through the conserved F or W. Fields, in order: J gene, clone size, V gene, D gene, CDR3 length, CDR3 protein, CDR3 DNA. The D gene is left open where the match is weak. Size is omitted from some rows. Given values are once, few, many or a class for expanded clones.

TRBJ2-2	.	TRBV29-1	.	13	CSVDYANTGELFF	TGCAGCGTAGACTATGCGAACACCGGGGAGCTGTTTTTT
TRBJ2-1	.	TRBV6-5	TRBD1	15	CASVPGTGGYNEQFF	TGTGCCAGCGTCCCCGGGACAGGGGGGTACAATGAGCAGTTCTTC
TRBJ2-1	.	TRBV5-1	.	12	CASSLAGGEQFF	TGCGCCAGCAGCTTGGCGGGGGGCGAGCAGTTCTTC
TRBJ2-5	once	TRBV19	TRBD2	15	CASSNTGGPQETQYF	TGTGCCAGTAGTAACACGGGAGGGCCCCAAGAGACCCAGTACTTC
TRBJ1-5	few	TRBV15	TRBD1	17	CATSRSQQGVLGKPQHF	TGTGCCACCAGCAGATCCCAACAGGGGGTTCTCGGGAAGCCCCAGCATTTT
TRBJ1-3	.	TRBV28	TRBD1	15	CASSSGTGTGNTIYF	TGTGCCAGCAGTTCCGGGACAGGGACTGGAAACACCATATATTTT
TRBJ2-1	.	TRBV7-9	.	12	CASSFGQNEQFF	TGTGCCAGCAGCTTCGGTCAGAATGAGCAGTTCTTC
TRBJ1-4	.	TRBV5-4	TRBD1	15	CASSSGTAFNEKLFF	TGTGCCAGCAGCAGCGGGACAGCATTTAATGAAAAACTGTTTTTT
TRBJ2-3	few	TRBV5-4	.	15	CASSSDSGLTDTQYF	TGTGCCAGCAGCTCCGATTCGGGTCTCACAGATACGCAGTATTTT
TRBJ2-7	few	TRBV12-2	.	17	CASRLASGRRDTYEQYF	TGTGCAAGTCGCTTAGCGTCGGGGAGGAGGGACACCTACGAGCAGTACTTC
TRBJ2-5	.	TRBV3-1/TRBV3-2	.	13	CASSQNERETQYF	TGTGCCAGCAGCCAAAACGAACGGGAGACCCAGTACTTC
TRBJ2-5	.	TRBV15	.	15	CATSRDPGQQETQYF	TGTGCCACCAGCAGGGACCCAGGGCAGCAAGAGACCCAGTACTTC
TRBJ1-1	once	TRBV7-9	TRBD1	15	CASSPWTGGVTEAFF	TGTGCCAGCAGCCCGTGGACAGGGGGCGTCACTGAAGCTTTCTTT
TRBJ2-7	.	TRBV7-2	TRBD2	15	CASSPLGLAVYEQYF	TGTGCCAGCAGCCCCCTCGGACTAGCGGTCTACGAGCAGTACTTC
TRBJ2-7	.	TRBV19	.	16	CASSISSGVRSYEQYF	TGTGCCAGTAGTATTTCATCCGGGGTACGCTCCTACGAGCAGTACTTC
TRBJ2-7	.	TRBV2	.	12	CASLGSHYEQYF	TGTGCCAGCTTGGGCTCCCACTACGAGCAGTACTTC
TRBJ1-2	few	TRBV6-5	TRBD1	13	CASRRDRVHGYTF	TGTGCCAGCAGGAGAGACAGGGTCCATGGCTACACCTTC
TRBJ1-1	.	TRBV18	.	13	CASRVAMNTEAFF	TGTGCCAGCAGGGTAGCCATGAACACTGAAGCTTTCTTT
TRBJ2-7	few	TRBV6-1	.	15	CASSERGATIFEQYF	TGTGCCAGCAGTGAACGGGGGGCCACCATCTTTGAGCAGTACTTC
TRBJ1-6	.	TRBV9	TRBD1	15	CASSEGQGVQSPLHF	TGTGCCAGCAGCGAAGGACAGGGGGTCCAATCACCCCTCCACTTT
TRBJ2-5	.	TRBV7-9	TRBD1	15	CASSQGDREEETQYF	TGTGCCAGCAGCCAAGGGGACAGGGAGGAGGAGACCCAGTACTTC
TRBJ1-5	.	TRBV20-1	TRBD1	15	CSASSRGHGNQPQHF	TGCAGTGCTAGTTCCAGGGGGCACGGCAATCAGCCCCAGCATTTT
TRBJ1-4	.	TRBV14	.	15	CASSPTFGHNEKLFF	TGTGCCAGCAGCCCGACGTTCGGACATAATGAAAAACTGTTTTTT
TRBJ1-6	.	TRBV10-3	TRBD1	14	CAISTGTENSPLHF	TGTGCCATCAGTACCGGGACAGAGAATTCACCCCTCCACTTT
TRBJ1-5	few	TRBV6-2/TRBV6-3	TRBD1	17	CASSYSTGAQGNQPQHF	TGTGCCAGCAGTTACTCGACTGGGGCACAGGGGAATCAGCCCCAGCATTTT
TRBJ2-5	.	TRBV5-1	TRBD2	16	CASSLDPAGGGETQYF	TGCGCCAGCAGCTTGGATCCAGCGGGAGGCGGGGAGACCCAGTACTTC
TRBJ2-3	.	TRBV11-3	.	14	CASSSGWGTDTQYF	TGTGCCAGCAGCTCCGGATGGGGCACAGATACGCAGTATTTT
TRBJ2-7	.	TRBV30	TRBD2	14	CAWSVGLAGNEQYF	TGTGCCTGGAGTGTAGGTCTAGCGGGGAACGAGCAGTACTTC
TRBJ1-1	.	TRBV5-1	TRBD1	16	CASSLGLQGGNTEAFF	TGCGCCAGCAGCTTGGGGTTACAGGGGGGGAACACTGAAGCTTTCTTT
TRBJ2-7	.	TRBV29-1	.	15	CSVEEGRGRSYEQYF	TGCAGCGTTGAAGAGGGGAGGGGGCGAAGCTACGAGCAGTACTTC
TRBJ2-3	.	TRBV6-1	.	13	CASSEAQRDTQYF	TGTGCCAGCAGTGAAGCACAGAGGGATACGCAGTATTTT
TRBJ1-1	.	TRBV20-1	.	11	CSASPVGEAFF	TGCAGTGCTAGTCCGGTGGGTGAAGCTTTCTTT
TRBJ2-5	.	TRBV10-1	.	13	CASSESLLETQYF	TGCGCCAGCAGTGAGTCCCTCTTGGAGACCCAGTACTTC
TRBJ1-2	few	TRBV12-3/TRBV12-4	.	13	CASSPAGPHGYTF	TGTGCCAGCAGCCCTGCGGGCCCTCATGGCTACACCTTC
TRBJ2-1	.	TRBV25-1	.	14	CASSDPRGNNEQFF	TGTGCCAGCAGTGACCCCCGGGGAAACAATGAGCAGTTCTTC
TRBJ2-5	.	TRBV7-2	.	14	CASSFGTTRETQYF	TGTGCCAGCAGCTTCGGGACGACACGGGAGACCCAGTACTTC
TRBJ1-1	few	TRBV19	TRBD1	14	CASSVRTGDTEAFF	TGTGCCAGTAGTGTAAGGACAGGGGACACTGAAGCTTTCTTT
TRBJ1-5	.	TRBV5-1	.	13	CASSEGLRQPQHF	TGCGCCAGCAGTGAGGGACTTCGTCAGCCCCAGCATTTT
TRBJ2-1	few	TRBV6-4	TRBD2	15	CASSGTSGSYNEQFF	TGTGCCAGCAGTGGGACTAGCGGCTCCTACAATGAGCAGTTCTTC
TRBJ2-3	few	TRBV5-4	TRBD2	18	CASSSGTSGPRATDTQYF	TGTGCCAGCAGCTCCGGGACTAGCGGACCAAGGGCTACAGATACGCAGTATTTT
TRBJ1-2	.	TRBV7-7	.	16	CASSPFEGGSGYGYTF	TGTGCCAGCAGCCCCTTCGAGGGGGGCTCGGGCTATGGCTACACCTTC
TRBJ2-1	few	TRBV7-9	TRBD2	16	CASSDLAGEFANEQFF	TGTGCCAGCAGCGACCTAGCGGGAGAATTCGCCAATGAGCAGTTCTTC
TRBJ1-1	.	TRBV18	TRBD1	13	CASSPGQPKGAFF	TGTGCCAGCTCGCCGGGACAGCCAAAAGGAGCTTTCTTT
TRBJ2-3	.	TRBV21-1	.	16	CASSKEGTSGTDTQYF	TGTGCCAGCAGCAAAGAGGGGACTAGCGGCACAGATACGCAGTATTTT
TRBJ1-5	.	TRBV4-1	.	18	CASSQVNLGFKGDQPQHF	TGCGCCAGCAGCCAAGTGAATTTAGGGTTCAAAGGGGATCAGCCCCAGCATTTT
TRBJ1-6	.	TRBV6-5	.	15	CASTQPWGEDSPLHF	TGTGCCAGCACCCAACCGTGGGGGGAGGATTCACCCCTCCACTTT
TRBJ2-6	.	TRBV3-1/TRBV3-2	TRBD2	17	CASSPGLAGAGANVLTF	TGTGCCAGCAGCCCGGGACTAGCGGGAGCTGGGGCCAACGTCCTGACTTTC
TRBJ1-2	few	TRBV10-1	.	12	CASSESTRPYTF	TGCGCCAGCAGTGAGTCGACGAGGCCCTACACCTTC
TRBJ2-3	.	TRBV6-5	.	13	CASSQGRGDTQYF	TGTGCCAGCAGCCAAGGACGAGGGGATACGCAGTATTTT
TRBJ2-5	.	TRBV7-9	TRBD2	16	CASSFGTSGGQETQYF	TGTGCCAGCAGCTTTGGGACTAGCGGGGGTCAAGAGACCCAGTACTTC